The entry below gives a single T cell receptor beta chain sequence along with its context. Its antigen is as yet unknown. This specimen comes from a study of cytomegalovirus exposure and HLA in healthy donors. Study-level results: Several of the most significant clusters appeared linked to common viral pathogens, based on a later analysis. Reportedly, fewer N-insertions than the roughly 600-donor mean appeared in an Asian-associated ancestry cluster in a later analysis.

The germline gives CDR1 SGHRS, CDR2 YFSETQ. The CDR3 is made up of 16 amino acids. Trimming removed 4 bases from V and 2 bases from J, with 16 bases in between. It was with 60 Vbeta and 13 Jbeta primers that the PCR ran. Libraries were prepared by immunoSEQ multiplex PCR; TCRdb keeps only in-frame clonotypes and omits some of them. The sample has under 150,000 clones; under 85% are singletons. This TCR was recovered from a boy younger than 18 in good health and CMV-seronegative. The sequenced material came from PBMCs. V is TRBV5-1 and J is TRBJ2-1; D might be TRBD1 (5 bases). In DNA, the CDR3 is TGCGCCAGCAGCCAGATGGAACTGGACACCTACAATGAGCAGTTCTTC. It specifies CASSQMELDTYNEQFF.